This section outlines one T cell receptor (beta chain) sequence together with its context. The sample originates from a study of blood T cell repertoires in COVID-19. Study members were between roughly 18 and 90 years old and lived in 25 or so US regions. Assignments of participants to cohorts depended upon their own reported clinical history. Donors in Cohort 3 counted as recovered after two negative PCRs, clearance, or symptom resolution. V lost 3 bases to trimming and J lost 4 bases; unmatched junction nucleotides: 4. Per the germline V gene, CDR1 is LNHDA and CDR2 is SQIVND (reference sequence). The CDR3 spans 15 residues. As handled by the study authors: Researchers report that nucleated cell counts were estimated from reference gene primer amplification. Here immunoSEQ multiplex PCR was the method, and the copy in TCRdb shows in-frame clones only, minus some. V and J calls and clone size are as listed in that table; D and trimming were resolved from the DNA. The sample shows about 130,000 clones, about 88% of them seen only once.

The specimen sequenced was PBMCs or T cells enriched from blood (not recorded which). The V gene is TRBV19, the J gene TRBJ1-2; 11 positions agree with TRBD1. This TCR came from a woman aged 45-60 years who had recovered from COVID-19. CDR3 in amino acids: CASSMGTGGGYGYTF. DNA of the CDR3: TGTGCCAGTAGTATGGGGACAGGGGGTGGCTATGGCTACACCTTC.